This is a list of T cell receptor beta chains from one sample in a study of CXCR3-negative and CXCR3-positive naive CD8 T cells. From the 5' RACE reads, TCRdb lists one entry per CDR3 protein and no DNA. This sample's table reports about 8,500 distinct CDR3 sequences. Sequenced input: naive CXCR3- CD8+ T cells from blood. All receptors come from a human donor in good health. Some clones in this sample may be carry-over from other donors' samples. The CDR3 runs from the conserved cysteine through the conserved F or W. A row's size may be missing; if present it is once, few, many or a size class.

>TRBV4-2|TRBJ2-2|.
CAGSGQTGELFF
>TRBV5-1|TRBJ2-7|.
CASSLEGGINEQYF
>TRBV10-3|TRBJ2-1|medium-sized
CAITPTSGPPEEQFF
>TRBV5-1|TRBJ1-2|medium-sized
CASSVGTGNSYGYTF
>TRBV5-1|TRBJ2-1|.
CASSWGTGGSYNEQFF
>TRBV7-8|TRBJ2-1|medium-sized
CASSLEGSGYNEQFF
>TRBV9|TRBJ2-7|.
CASSETGTSGYEQYF
>TRBV28|TRBJ1-4|.
CASSLSAGWATDEKLFF
>TRBV4-2|TRBJ2-7|.
CASSQALAGGNYEQYF
>TRBV29-1|TRBJ2-1|.
CSVWLAVYNEQFF
>TRBV10-3|TRBJ1-2|.
CAISDPKEGPVTNYGYTF
>TRBV19|TRBJ2-7|.
CASSDRGSHEQYF
>TRBV12-3/TRBV12-4|TRBJ2-2|.
CASTPLPGLAGANGELFF
>TRBV29-1|TRBJ2-2|.
CSGDREGTGELFF
>TRBV21-1|TRBJ1-2|medium-sized
CASSTPVGRDNYGYTF
>TRBV7-2|TRBJ1-1|.
CASSSRQGINTEAFF
>TRBV20-1|TRBJ1-1|.
CSARDRGNTEAFF
>TRBV29-1|TRBJ2-5|.
CSVEGQEYQETQYF
>TRBV28|TRBJ2-5|.
CASALGPGETQYF
>TRBV29-1|TRBJ2-1|.
CSVEGLAESSYNEQFF
>TRBV19|TRBJ2-2|.
CASSSSGTENTGELFF
>TRBV7-8|TRBJ2-2|medium-sized
CASSHIDRGDTGELFF
>TRBV3-1|TRBJ2-3|.
CASSHAGGTSPRTQYF
>TRBV15|TRBJ2-1|medium-sized
CATSRRLESEQFF
>TRBV5-1|TRBJ1-3|medium-sized
CASSPDRNSGNTIYF
>TRBV18|TRBJ2-1|.
CASSHRGTDLEEQFF
>TRBV3-1|TRBJ2-7|.
CASSHRGTGFSYEQYF
>TRBV7-9|TRBJ1-5|medium-sized
CASSTGPRQPQHF
>TRBV29-1|TRBJ1-2|.
CSVEDRQGGGGYTF
>TRBV28|TRBJ2-7|.
CASSLWQLAYEQYF
>TRBV5-1|TRBJ1-1|.
CASSLIGGGSAEAFF
>TRBV4-1|TRBJ2-2|.
CASSQIAGLNTGELFF
>TRBV6-2/TRBV6-3|TRBJ2-4|.
CASSRGLAKNIQYF
>TRBV20-1|TRBJ1-1|medium-sized
CSARDPPTEAFF
>TRBV4-3|TRBJ2-5|.
CASSRTPGETQYF
>TRBV14|TRBJ1-1|medium-sized
CASSQTEGGNTEAFF
>TRBV29-1|TRBJ1-1|medium-sized
CSVESLRTEAFF
>TRBV5-1|TRBJ1-5|.
CASSSGEGLGEPQHF
>TRBV7-9|TRBJ2-2|.
CASSPSGAEKGELFF
>TRBV29-1|TRBJ2-3|.
CSVDRTGSADTQYF
>TRBV20-1|TRBJ2-7|.
CSARAQTSGSYEQYF
>TRBV5-1|TRBJ2-3|.
CASSQGQGPDTQYF
>TRBV29-1|TRBJ2-7|medium-sized
CSVEGGRDYEQYF
>TRBV3-1|TRBJ2-1|.
CASSQGEGITYNEQFF
>TRBV29-1|TRBJ2-6|.
CSLEVRGPWANVLTF
>TRBV29-1|TRBJ2-5|medium-sized
CSVYSQRNQETQYF
>TRBV21-1|TRBJ2-1|medium-sized
CASSRKQGVAYNEQFF
>TRBV14|TRBJ2-2|.
CASSRTGDTGELFF
>TRBV20-1|TRBJ2-7|.
CSARVPGDSGTRPWEQYF
>TRBV12-3/TRBV12-4|TRBJ2-2|.
CASSWTTGELFFF
>TRBV29-1|TRBJ2-1|medium-sized
CSVGGRGRGTYNEQFF
>TRBV2|TRBJ2-5|.
CASLEAVQETQYF